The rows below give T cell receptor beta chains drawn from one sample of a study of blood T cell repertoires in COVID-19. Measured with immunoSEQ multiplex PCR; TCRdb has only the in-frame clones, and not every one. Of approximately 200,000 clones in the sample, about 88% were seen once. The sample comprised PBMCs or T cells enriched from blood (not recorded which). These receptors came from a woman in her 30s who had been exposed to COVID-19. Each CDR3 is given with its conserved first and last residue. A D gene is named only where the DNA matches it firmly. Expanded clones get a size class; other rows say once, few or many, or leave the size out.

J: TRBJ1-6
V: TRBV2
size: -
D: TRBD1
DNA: TGTGCCAGCAGTGAACCGGAACAGGGGGCCTCCTATAATTCACCCCTCCACTTT
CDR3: CASSEPEQGASYNSPLHF

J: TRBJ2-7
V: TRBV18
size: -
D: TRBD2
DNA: TGTGCCAGCTCACCCACTAGCGGGGGTATTGACTACGAGCAGTACTTC
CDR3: CASSPTSGGIDYEQYF

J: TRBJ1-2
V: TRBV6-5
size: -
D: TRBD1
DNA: TGTGCCAGCAGAACAACAGGGGTTGGCTACACCTTC
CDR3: CASRTTGVGYTF

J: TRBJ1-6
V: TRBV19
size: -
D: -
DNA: TGTGCCAGTAGTCCGATTACAGGGAGCTCCTATAATTCACCCCTCCACTTT
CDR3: CASSPITGSSYNSPLHF

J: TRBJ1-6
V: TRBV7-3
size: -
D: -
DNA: TGTGCCAGCAGCTCCTCAGGAACCTATAATTCACCCCTCCACTTT
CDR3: CASSSSGTYNSPLHF

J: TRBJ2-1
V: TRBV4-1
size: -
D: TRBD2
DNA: TGCGCCAGCAGTCAAGATCGGACTAGCGGGGACAATGAGCAGTTCTTC
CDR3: CASSQDRTSGDNEQFF

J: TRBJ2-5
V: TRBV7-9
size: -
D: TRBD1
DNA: TGTGCCAGCCGGACAGGGCAAGAGACCCAGTACTTC
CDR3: CASRTGQETQYF

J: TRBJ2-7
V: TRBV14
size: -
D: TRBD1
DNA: TGTGCCAGCAGCATGACAGGGAGCGGCTACGAGCAGTACTTC
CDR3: CASSMTGSGYEQYF

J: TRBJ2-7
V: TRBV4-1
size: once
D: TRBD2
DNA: TGCGCCAGCAGCCGGGACTCGGGGGGGCACGAGCAGTACTTC
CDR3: CASSRDSGGHEQYF

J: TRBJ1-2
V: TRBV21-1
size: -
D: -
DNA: TGTGCCAGCAGCAAAAGGACAGGGAGGGCTTATGGCTACACCTTC
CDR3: CASSKRTGRAYGYTF

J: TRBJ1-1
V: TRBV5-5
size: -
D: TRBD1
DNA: TGTGCCAGCAGCCGACAGGGCCGCCCGGGGACTGAAGCTTTCTTT
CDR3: CASSRQGRPGTEAFF

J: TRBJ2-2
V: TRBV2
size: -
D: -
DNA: TGTGCCAGCACCAGGGGTCGAGGGAACACCGGGGAGCTGTTTTTT
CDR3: CASTRGRGNTGELFF

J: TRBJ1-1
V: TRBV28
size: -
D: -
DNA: TGTGCCAGCAGTGCCCTCGCCATAATCGGGACTGAAGCTTTCTTT
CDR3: CASSALAIIGTEAFF

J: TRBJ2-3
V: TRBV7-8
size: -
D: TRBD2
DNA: TGTGCCAGCAGCTTAGTGCTTGGGACTAGCGGGGGGCCTAGCACAGATACGCAGTATTTT
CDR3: CASSLVLGTSGGPSTDTQYF

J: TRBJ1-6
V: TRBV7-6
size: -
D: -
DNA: TGTGCCAGCAGCCCCAGACTTGTGGACAAAGGAGACTATAATTCACCCCTCCACTTT
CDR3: CASSPRLVDKGDYNSPLHF

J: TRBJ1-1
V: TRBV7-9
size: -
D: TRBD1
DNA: TGTGCCAGCAGCTTAGCGCGACAGGGCCATAGAGGAGCTTTCTTT
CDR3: CASSLARQGHRGAFF

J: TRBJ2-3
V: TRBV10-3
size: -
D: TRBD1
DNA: TGTGCCACCCGGGACAGTAGCACAGATACGCAGTATTTT
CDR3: CATRDSSTDTQYF

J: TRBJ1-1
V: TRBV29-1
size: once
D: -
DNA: TGCAGCGTTGATCGGGGTACCACTGAAGCTTTCTTT
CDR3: CSVDRGTTEAFF

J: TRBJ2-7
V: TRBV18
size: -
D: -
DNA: TGTGCCAGCTCACCAGGGACACGTTCATCCTACGAGCAGTACTTC
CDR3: CASSPGTRSSYEQYF

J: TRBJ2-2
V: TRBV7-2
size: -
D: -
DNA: TGTGCCAGCAGCTTATGGCTGATCAACACCGGGGAGCTGTTTTTT
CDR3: CASSLWLINTGELFF

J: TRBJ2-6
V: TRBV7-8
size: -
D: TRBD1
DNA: TGTGCCAGCAGCGTTACAGGGGTCTCTGGGGCCAACGTCCTGACTTTC
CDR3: CASSVTGVSGANVLTF

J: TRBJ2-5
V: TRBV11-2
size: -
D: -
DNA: TGTGCCAGCAGCTTAGCAGGTTCTCGGGAGACCCAGTACTTC
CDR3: CASSLAGSRETQYF

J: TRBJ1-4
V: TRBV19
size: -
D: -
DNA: TGTGCCAGTAGTATATTGGGGGCAGCTAATGAAAAACTGTTTTTT
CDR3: CASSILGAANEKLFF

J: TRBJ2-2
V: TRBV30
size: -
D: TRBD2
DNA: TGTGCCTGGAGTGTACCGATTCGGCGGGGGGGGAACACCGGGGAGCTGTTTTTT
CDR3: CAWSVPIRRGGNTGELFF

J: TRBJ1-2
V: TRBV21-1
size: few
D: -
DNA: TGTGCCAGCCGTGCGGCCAAAGGGGGCTATGGCTACACCTTC
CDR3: CASRAAKGGYGYTF

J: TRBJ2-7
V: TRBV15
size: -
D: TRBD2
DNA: TGTGCCACCAGCAGAGATCGTGGGTCGGGGGGCGAGCAGTACTTC
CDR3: CATSRDRGSGGEQYF

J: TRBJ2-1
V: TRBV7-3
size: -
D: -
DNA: TGTGCCAGCAGCTTAAAGCCGGACAATGAGCAGTTCTTC
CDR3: CASSLKPDNEQFF

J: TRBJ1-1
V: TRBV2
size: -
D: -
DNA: TGTGCCAGCATTTCGACAGTTGAAGCTTTCTTT
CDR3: CASISTVEAFF

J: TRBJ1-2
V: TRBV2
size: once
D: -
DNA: TGTGCCAGCAGTCCGGGAGCTAACTATGGCTACACCTTC
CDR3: CASSPGANYGYTF

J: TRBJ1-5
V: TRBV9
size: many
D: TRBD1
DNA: TGTGCCAGCAGCGCCGGGACAGCTCAGCCCCAGCATTTT
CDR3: CASSAGTAQPQHF

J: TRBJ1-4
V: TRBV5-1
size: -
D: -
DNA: TGCGCCAGCAGCTTTGGGCCAGGCGAAAAACTGTTTTTT
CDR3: CASSFGPGEKLFF

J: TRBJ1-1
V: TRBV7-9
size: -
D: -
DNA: TGTGCCAGCAGCGGGGACTTGAACACTGAAGCTTTCTTT
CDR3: CASSGDLNTEAFF

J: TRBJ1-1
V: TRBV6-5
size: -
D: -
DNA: TGTGCCAGCAGTTATTACGATCTGGGGGCGACTGAAGCTTTCTTT
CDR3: CASSYYDLGATEAFF

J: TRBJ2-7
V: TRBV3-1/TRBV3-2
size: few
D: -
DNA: TGTGCCAGCAGCCAAGAGGGGCGGTTCTCCTACGAGCAGTACTTC
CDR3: CASSQEGRFSYEQYF

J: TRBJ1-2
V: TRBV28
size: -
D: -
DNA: TGTGCCAGCAGTTTATCAGGGAACAACTATGGCTACACCTTC
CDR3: CASSLSGNNYGYTF